Following are 11 T cell receptor beta chains from one sample sequenced in a study of human T cells and chemical hapten exposure. Using its own MiXCR run on the RACE reads, TCRdb lists one record per CDR3 protein. Of tens of thousands of distinct CDR3 sequences in the sample, 8.5% to 9.5% are singletons; the top ten hold roughly 7.1%. Indicated time point: patch test 2, 6 weeks after DPC sensitization. The sample's treatment: therapeutic diphenylcyclopropenone sensitization with weekly scalp DPC. The specimen comprised whole blood, sampled in connection with sensitization to the hapten diphenylcyclopropenone (DPC). The receptor set was obtained from a man aged 25-45 years with alopecia areata. Some clones in this sample may be carry-over from other donors' samples.

This sequence joins TRBV7-9 and TRBJ1-5; no firm D call. The ends were cut back, 5 bases at V and 0 bases at J, with 8 bases in the middle. Germline CDR1 and CDR2: SEHNR and FQNEAQ (reference sequence). This CDR3 has 14 amino acids. CDR3 in DNA: TGTGCCAGCAGCCCCGACGGTAGCAATCAGCCCCAGCATTTT. Translating it yields CASSPDGSNQPQHF.

The table lists this clonotype with many counts. V and J are TRBV19 and TRBJ2-2; no definite D call. Germline assignment: CDR1 LNHDA and CDR2 SQIVND (reference sequence). Trimming removed 7 bases from V and 7 bases from J, with 13 bases in between. The CDR3 runs to 13 residues. Here the CDR3 reads CASKDVMSGELFF. CDR3 DNA: TGTGCCAGTAAGGACGTGATGAGCGGGGAGCTGTTTTTT. Full variable domain (outside the CDR3, taken from reference TRBV19 and TRBJ2-2): DGGITQSPKYLFRKEGQNVTLSCEQNLNHDAMYWYRQDPGQGLRLIYYSQIVNDFQKGDIAEGYSVSREKKESFPLTVTSAQKNPTAFYLCASKDVMSGELFFGEGSRLTVL.

This clonotype was found many times. The V and J genes are TRBV7-9 and TRBJ2-1; a weak D match, TRBD2 (5 bases). V was trimmed by 5 bases and J by 7 bases, leaving 15 bases between them. CDR3 length equals 14 residues. Per the germline V gene, CDR1 is SEHNR and CDR2 is FQNEAQ (reference sequence). This CDR3 reads CASSASGNFNEQFF. The CDR3 region has the DNA TGTGCCAGCAGCGCGTCCGGGAACTTTAATGAGCAGTTCTTC.

V usage is TRBV7-2 and J usage is TRBJ1-4, with D possibly TRBD1 on 5 matching bases. Germline V gene lookup returns CDR1 SGHTA and CDR2 FQGNSA. The CDR3 covers 16 residues. V dropped 1 base and J dropped 2 bases, with 11 bases sitting between them. CDR3 nucleotide sequence: TGTGCCAGCAGCTTAGTGGGGCTCGGTACTAATGAAAAACTGTTTTTT. It specifies CASSLVGLGTNEKLFF.

This clonotype has ten or more counts. CDR3 coding DNA: TGTGCCAGCAGCCCTCCCATCAGGGTCGGAAACACCATATATTTT. It yields the protein CASSPPIRVGNTIYF. The chain uses TRBV7-9 and TRBJ1-3, with a weak D call TRBD1 (5 bases). This CDR3 has 15 amino acids. The V end was cut by 5 bases, the J end by 4 bases, with 15 bases between. CDR1 SEHNR and CDR2 FQNEAQ come from the germline V gene (reference sequence).

In this sample, this clonotype turned up a few times. V is TRBV13 and J is TRBJ2-7, with 7 bases identical to TRBD1. The CDR3 has 15 amino acids. Per the germline V gene, CDR1 is PRHDT and CDR2 is FYEKMQ (reference sequence). The V segment lost 2 bases and the J segment 2 bases; nucleotides outside the gene matches: 6. The CDR3 DNA reads as TGTGCCAGCAGCTTAAGAGGTCAGGGGGCCTACGAGCAGTACTTC. This codes for CASSLRGQGAYEQYF.

This clonotype came up a few times. The CDR3 nucleotides read TGTGCCAGCAGCCAGCACATAGGTCAGCCCCAGCATTTT. Its protein is CASSQHIGQPQHF. The chain couples TRBV11-2 to TRBJ1-5; no reliable D call. Germline values: CDR1 SGHAT, CDR2 FQNNGV. The CDR3 totals 13 residues. V was shortened by 5 bases and J by 6 bases, with 11 bases between the two germline ends. The entire variable domain, with the rest obtained from reference TRBV11-2 and TRBJ1-5, is as follows: EAGVAQSPRYKIIEKRQSVAFWCNPISGHATLYWYQQILGQGPKLLIQFQNNGVVDDSQLPKDRFSAERLKGVDSTLKIQPAKLEDSAVYLCASSQHIGQPQHFGDGTRLSIL.

This clonotype has more than one count but fewer than ten. The chain recombines TRBV7-2 with TRBJ1-5; TRBD1 aligns across 7 bases. Germline V gene lookup returns CDR1 SGHTA and CDR2 FQGNSA. J lost 11 bases, V lost 4 bases, and 8 bases had no gene match. This CDR3 comprises 13 residues. The CDR3 region is CASSSGGWAAQHF. DNA of the CDR3: TGTGCCAGCAGCTCAGGGGGGTGGGCGGCCCAGCATTTT.

The chain recombines TRBV15 with TRBJ2-1; TRBD2 matches at 7 bases. In germline, CDR1 is LNHNV, CDR2 YYDKDF (reference sequence). The CDR3 consists of 15 residues. The junction had 6 bases not matched to a gene; V was cut back by 6 bases and J by 1 base. The CDR3 DNA reads as TGTGCCACCAGTTCCGCGGGAGTTTCCTACAATGAGCAGTTCTTC. It encodes CATSSAGVSYNEQFF.

This clonotype occurred many times. The rearrangement links TRBV12-3 or TRBV12-4 to TRBJ1-5; D perhaps matches TRBD1 (6 bases). The CDR3 extends over 15 amino acids. The germline V and J ends were trimmed by 6 bases and 3 bases, with 15 bases remaining between them. The CDR3 loop is CASSLGQSYNQPQHF. The CDR3 DNA reads TGTGCCAGCAGCCTCGGACAGAGCTACAATCAGCCCCAGCATTTT.

The genes are TRBV5-4 and TRBJ1-3, with 8 bases that match TRBD1. Germline V lookup: CDR1 SGHNT, CDR2 YYREEE (reference sequence). V lost 3 bases, J lost 2 bases, and 1 base stayed unmatched. This CDR3 contains 14 residues. The CDR3 is CASSWTGTGNTIYF. The CDR3 region has the DNA TGTGCCAGCAGCTGGACAGGGACTGGAAACACCATATATTTT.